Below, one T cell receptor (beta chain) is given with its context. No cognate antigen has been identified for it. No much larger clone is present one base from it, and per-base qualities are unavailable. This entry is derived from a study of PD-1 blockade in classical Hodgkin lymphoma (TCRdb year 2020). For context, the study as a whole: Nivolumab dosing was 3 mg/kg intravenously every 2 weeks, continuing until either disease progression or unacceptable toxicity. The study used TCR beta sequencing and CyTOF to define a peripheral blood immune signature of response to PD-1 blockade in classical Hodgkin lymphoma.

What this sample's time point label stands for: cycle 2 day 1 (C2D1) of nivolumab. Every trial patient had relapsed after autologous stem cell transplantation, and cohorts A, B and C differed in prior brentuximab vedotin exposure. The trial cohort was composed of about 60 patients with relapsed/refractory classical Hodgkin lymphoma, for whom complete response, partial response or progressive disease was recorded as best overall response. Single-agent nivolumab was administered to trial patients in the multi-cohort phase II CheckMate 205 trial. An independent review committee assessed best overall response by applying the 2007 International Working Group response criteria. Trial PBMCs were collected immediately before nivolumab initiation (C1D1) and during therapy at cycle 2 day 1 and cycle 4 day 1. Peripheral blood was collected in 8 mL Vacutainer Cell Preparation Tubes, from which PBMCs were isolated by centrifugation and then cryopreserved.

Per the germline V gene, MNHEY is the CDR1 and SVGAGI is the CDR2. A distance of 5 bases separates the germline ends of V and J, which lose 1 base and 8 bases respectively. The CDR3 numbers 11 residues from cysteine through phenylalanine. Kept here is only the CDR3 DNA, which spans 33 bases and is read in frame from base 1. What the authors observed across the whole study: Baseline diversity similar to that of newly diagnosed patients was observed in trial patients achieving complete response, whereas significantly lower diversity was observed in partial responders and progressors. Baseline TCR diversity was reported to be lower in newly diagnosed patients than in healthy donors, and even lower in relapsed/refractory patients. A significant rise by C4D1 was seen in CD4+ but not CD8+ TCR diversity (p=0.0027 vs p=0.16), with the rise being most apparent in complete responders (p=0.02). The study was restricted to a single clinical trial cohort, and the causes of repertoire differences, possibly disease activity or prior therapy, were left undefined. Patients starting nivolumab less than 1 year after ASCT had lower diversity and were excluded from later analyses to avoid confounding by immune reconstitution.

Genomic DNA was extracted with the Qiagen DNeasy kit from unsorted PBMCs and from negatively selected CD4+ and CD8+ fractions. Amplification of TCR beta CDR3 regions was done by immunoSEQ multiplex PCR with primers that anneal to V and J segments. A synthetic immune receptor repertoire was used to minimize amplification bias, and any remaining bias was removed computationally after sequencing. The study's processing was this. Repertoire diversity was quantified as the Shannon entropy index using custom Python scripts. Unsorted, CD4+ and CD8+ repertoires were analyzed separately, except for combined analyses in which CD4+ and CD8+ sequences were merged in silico. Clonal expansion was defined as a frequency increase of at least 2-fold after treatment compared with C1D1, and clones undetected at baseline were assigned a pseudocount of 0.5. Singleton clones were defined as clones with 0 or 1 copy at C1D1, and non-singleton clones were defined as clones with 2 or more copies. Clones expanded in unsorted samples were labelled as CD4+, CD8+ or unknown by matching protein sequences in sorted samples from the same patient. Wilcoxon tests on paired samples were used to test changes in diversity from C1D1 to C4D1. The source is immuneACCESS, and TCRdb retained only in-frame sequences with V and J called. Part of the clones is not carried over; for the studies checked, unresolved V genes explain less than half of this, and the remainder is unexplained. D and trimming were read from the DNA, whereas the V and J calls and clone size are those reported in that table. The table for this sample lists some 150,000 clones; about four fifths of them were counted only once. The ten top clones hold 9.2% of the sample.

The chain employs TRBV6-5 and TRBJ1-1, with an unclear D gene assignment. The material sequenced was peripheral blood mononuclear cells (PBMCs), taken before the second cycle of nivolumab. The clonotype comes from a human donor with classical Hodgkin lymphoma. The sequenced DNA: TGTGCCAGCAGTTACTATGGAGAAGCTTTCTTT. The resulting protein is CASSYYGEAFF.